These 4 T cell receptor beta chains originate from one sample sequenced in a study of T cells in Graves' hyperthyroidism and ophthalmopathy (dated 2019 in TCRdb). Preparation of the library involved multiplex PCR. The data were produced on an Illumina HiSeq 2000. The TCR beta CDR3 regions were amplified from the RNA transcripts. The TCR CDR3 was subjected to a first round of RT-PCR using the HTBI primer set and the Qiagen OneStep RT-PCR kit. The public reads were reanalyzed by TCRdb: fastp trimming at Q25, MiXCR alignment, in-frame beta chains only. Rows merge per CDR3 protein into single entries with the most common DNA and genes. This sample comprises some 210,000 distinct CDR3 sequences, under 20% of them detected only once. Of the sample, approximately 46% is held by the ten largest clones. Sequenced input: blood. Every receptor here comes from a middle-aged man with Graves' hyperthyroidism.

This chain connects TRBV7-9 to TRBJ2-2; weak D call: TRBD1 (5 bases). This CDR3 is 15 amino acids long. V was shortened by 8 bases and J by 2 bases, with 15 bases between the two germline ends. From germline, CDR1 is SEHNR and CDR2 FQNEAQ (reference sequence). The CDR3 reads CASCPDSYNTGELFF. CDR3 bases: TGTGCCAGCTGCCCTGACAGCTACAACACCGGGGAGCTGTTTTTT. The whole variable domain, remainder taken from reference TRBV7-9 and TRBJ2-2, is DTGVSQNPRHKITKRGQNVTFRCDPISEHNRLYWYRQTLGQGPEFLTYFQNEAQLEKSRLLSDRFSAERPKGSFSTLEIQRTEQGDSAMYLCASCPDSYNTGELFFGEGSRLTVL.

This clonotype was found a few times. The chain links TRBV5-1 to TRBJ2-4; 7 bases match TRBD2. J gave up 1 base and V 4 bases, and 8 bases lay outside the gene matches. CDR1 and CDR2 (germline): SGHRS, YFSETQ. This CDR3 region has 16 residues. CDR3 DNA: TGCGCCAGCAGCGCCGTGGGGAGGGCCGCCAAAAACATTCAGTACTTC. The encoded protein is CASSAVGRAAKNIQYF.

This clonotype was counted many times. J is TRBJ2-1 and V is TRBV30; TRBD2 matches at 9 bases. The CDR3 runs 16 residues. J lost 2 bases, V lost 3 bases, and 8 bases had no gene match. The germline V gene encodes CDR1 GTSNPN and CDR2 SVGIG (reference sequence). This chain's CDR3 is CAWRPTWTSAYNEQFF. The CDR3 bases are TGTGCCTGGAGGCCGACCTGGACTAGCGCCTACAATGAGCAGTTCTTC.

A word on this clonotype: Given a much more abundant clone one base away, this may be a read error. This rearrangement joins TRBV7-3 to TRBJ2-2; possible D gene TRBD1, 5 bases. The CDR3 is 14 residues long. Germline lookup yields CDR1 SGHTA and CDR2 FQGTGA. V lost 4 bases, J lost 7 bases, and 13 bases lay in between. In DNA, the CDR3 is TGTGCCAGCAGCTCAACGTCCCAGGGCGGGGAGCTGTTTTTT. Its translation: CASSSTSQGGELFF.